The present entry profiles one T cell receptor (beta chain) with its context. Its antigen is unidentified. The use of a sample-barcoded 5' primer and a J-beta primer mix characterized a second PCR of roughly 6 to 11 cycles. TCRdb reprocessed the 5' RACE reads with MiXCR, giving one entry per CDR3 protein. The table records approximately 960,000 distinct CDR3 sequences, almost 30% of them present only once. The sample belongs to a study of blood T cells in healthy people across ages. Looking at the study overall: Capture via template switching afforded approximately one barcoded beta molecule per two T cells.

Study findings and constraints: Unknown donor CMV status possibly confounded expanded clonotype changes.

A further study also used this sample, focusing on T cells of mothers and their children.

The sample was blood. This TCR was recovered from a woman aged 35 to 49 in good health.

CDR3 in amino acids: CASSPTGRVSNQPQHF. The CDR3 DNA reads TGTGCCAGCAGCCCGACAGGGAGGGTAAGCAATCAGCCCCAGCATTTT. This sequence joins TRBV27 and TRBJ1-5; 7 nucleotides match TRBD1. There are 16 residues in the CDR3. CDR1 is MNHEY, CDR2 SMNVEV, per germline (reference sequence). V lost 6 bases to trimming and J lost 1 base; unmatched junction nucleotides: 9.